The 17 T cell receptor beta chains reported below all come from one sample, sequenced in a study of T cell clonotyping in hematopoietic cell transplantation. Assay: immunoSEQ multiplex PCR; the TCRdb copy retains only in-frame clones and omits some. The data show fewer than 4,500 clones, about 17% seen once. Material: peripheral blood mononuclear cells, obtained 30 days after allogeneic stem cell transplant. Receptors originate from a male patient aged 50 to 59 who had an allogeneic stem cell transplant from a related donor, so the T cells may come from the graft donor. Some clones in this sample may be carry-over from other donors' samples.

This chain joins TRBV9 and TRBJ1-6; TRBD1 matches 8 bases. The V gene end was trimmed by 3 bases and the J gene end by 9 bases; junction bases not matched to a gene: 8. CDR3 length: 15 amino acids. CDR1 and CDR2 from the germline V gene are SGDLS and YYNGEE. The CDR3 coding sequence is TGTGCCAGCAGCGCCCTCCCAGGGGGCGGTTCACCCCTCCACTTT. Residues: CASSALPGGGSPLHF. The full variable domain, rest sourced from reference TRBV9 and TRBJ1-6, is DSGVTQTPKHLITATGQRVTLRCSPRSGDLSVYWYQQSLDQGLQFLIQYYNGEERAKGNILERFSAQQFPDLHSELNLSSLELGDSALYFCASSALPGGGSPLHFGNGTRLTVT.

The rearrangement links TRBV29-1 to TRBJ1-4; D is unresolved. Trimming removed 0 bases at V and 0 bases at J, with 11 bases between. The V gene's germline CDR1 is SQVTM and CDR2 ANQGSEA. The CDR3 totals 16 residues. The CDR3 here is CSVEDHWQTTNEKLFF. CDR3 coding DNA: TGCAGCGTTGAAGATCATTGGCAGACAACTAATGAAAAACTGTTTTTT. The variable domain in full, with the rest retrieved from reference TRBV29-1 and TRBJ1-4, is SAVISQKPSRDICQRGTSLTIQCQVDSQVTMMFWYRQQPGQSLTLIATANQGSEATYESGFVIDKFPISRPNLTFSTLTVSNMSPEDSSIYLCSVEDHWQTTNEKLFFGSGTQLSVL.

This clone has just a few counts. V is TRBV7-2 and J is TRBJ1-5; D remains ambiguous. V lost 5 bases and J lost 7, with 18 bases in between. Germline-derived CDR1 and CDR2 are SGHTA and FQGNSA. The CDR3 is made up of 15 amino acids. CDR3: CASSEQLGTPQPQHF. Here the CDR3 DNA reads TGTGCCAGCAGCGAGCAGTTGGGTACCCCCCAGCCCCAGCATTTT.

This clone came up a few times. V gene TRBV30 combines with J gene TRBJ1-4, with D hard to call. V was pared by 2 bases and J by 6 bases, with 13 bases between. Germline CDR1 is GTSNPN and CDR2 is SVGIG (reference sequence). The CDR3 has 14 residues. The CDR3 protein is CAWSLDNEYEKLFF. CDR3 bases: TGTGCCTGGAGTCTTGACAACGAATATGAAAAACTGTTTTTT.

This clone was seen only a few times. This chain uses TRBV30 with TRBJ1-2; D is unclear. The V and J ends lost 3 bases and 12 bases respectively, with 14 bases between them. Germline loops: CDR1 GTSNPN, CDR2 SVGIG (reference sequence). CDR3 length: 11 residues. The chain's CDR3 is CAWSHAPPNTF. The CDR3 DNA sequence: TGTGCCTGGAGCCATGCTCCCCCGAACACCTTC.

This clone was seen more than once but under ten times. The chain links TRBV10-3 to TRBJ1-5; unclear D gene. Germline values: CDR1 ENHRY, CDR2 SYGVKD. The CDR3 spans 15 residues. Between the trimmed V and J ends, which lost 3 bases and 0 bases, there was a span of 9 bases. CDR3 bases: TGTGCCATCAGTGAATCGGGGTCTAGCAATCAGCCCCAGCATTTT. It translates to CAISESGSSNQPQHF.

This sequence joins TRBV30 and TRBJ2-5; 9 nucleotides align to TRBD2. This CDR3 contains 15 residues. CDR1 and CDR2 from the germline V gene are GTSNPN and SVGIG (reference sequence). J was trimmed by 4 bases and V by 4 bases; bases with no gene match: 10. DNA for the CDR3: TGTGCCTGGACCCCTCGCGGGCGGGAGGGAGAGACCCAGTACTTC. This translates into CAWTPRGREGETQYF.

Comments on this clone: The junction does not match germline at one end; this may be a read error. The chain joins TRBV15 to TRBJ2-1, with D unclear. The germline gives CDR1 LNHNV, CDR2 YYDKDF (reference sequence). The CDR3 totals 13 residues. CDR3 nucleotide sequence: TGTGCCACCAGCCGAGACGGCTACAATGAGCAGTTCTTC. Amino acids: CATSRDGYNEQFF.

This clone was counted between two and nine times. The chain uses TRBV29-1 and TRBJ2-7, with a weak D call TRBD1 (6 bases). Germline lookup yields CDR1 SQVTM and CDR2 ANQGSEA. Trimming took 4 bases from V and 3 from J, leaving 16 bases between them. CDR3 length equals 14 residues. Here the CDR3 DNA reads TGCAGCGTTGCCTCCAGGGGTACTTTCTACGAGCAGTACTTC. Encoded protein: CSVASRGTFYEQYF.

The sample holds a few counts of this clone. V gene TRBV7-7 combines with J gene TRBJ2-5, with D perhaps matching TRBD2 (5 bases). The CDR3 length is 14 residues. The germline gives CDR1 SSHAT, CDR2 FNYEAQ (reference sequence). V lost 5 bases to trimming and J lost 5 bases, with 15 bases between them. The CDR3 reads CASSPLGVGETQYF. The CDR3 region has the DNA TGTGCCAGCAGCCCCCTGGGAGTCGGGGAGACCCAGTACTTC.

This clone was counted between two and nine times. The chain is built from TRBV2 and TRBJ1-1; no clear D. Trimming removed 8 bases at V and 7 bases at J, with 11 bases between. Per the germline V gene, CDR1 is SNHLY and CDR2 is FYNNEI. The CDR3 extends over 11 amino acids. The CDR3: CASAYVGEAFF. CDR3 coding DNA: TGTGCCAGCGCTTACGTGGGTGAAGCTTTCTTT.

In this sample, this clone turned up a few times. The genes are TRBV28 and TRBJ1-1, with D perhaps matching TRBD1 (5 bases). The germline V gene encodes CDR1 MDHEN and CDR2 SYDVKM. The V and J ends lost 6 bases and 10 bases respectively, with 18 bases between them. CDR3 length: 13 residues. The chain's CDR3 is CASSTPQSGAAFF. In nucleotides, the CDR3 is TGTGCCAGCAGCACTCCTCAAAGCGGGGCAGCTTTCTTT.

A few counts support this clone. The V gene is TRBV6-5, the J gene TRBJ2-7; D gene ambiguous. The germline CDR1 and CDR2 sequences are MNHEY and SVGAGI. This CDR3 comprises 11 residues. Trimming shortened V by 2 bases and J by 4 bases, and 3 bases separated the two germline ends. CDR3 sequence (DNA): TGTGCCAGCAGTTACAGGTACGAGCAGTACTTC. This encodes CASSYRYEQYF.

This sequence joins TRBV30 and TRBJ2-5; 7 bases align to TRBD1. Trimming at V came to 6 bases and at J to 7 bases, leaving 11 bases not matched to a gene. The germline CDR1 and CDR2 sequences are GTSNPN and SVGIG (reference sequence). The CDR3 sequence is 13 residues long. This CDR3 is CACRQGLSGTQYF. DNA for the CDR3: TGTGCCTGCCGACAGGGTCTGTCAGGGACCCAGTACTTC. Together with reference TRBV30 and TRBJ2-5, the CDR3 gives the full variable domain: SQTIHQWPATLVQPVGSPLSLECTVEGTSNPNLYWYRQAAGRGLQLLFYSVGIGQISSEVPQNLSASRPQDRQFILSSKKLLLSDSGFYLCACRQGLSGTQYFGPGTRLLVL.

The chain is built from TRBV30 and TRBJ1-1; possible D gene TRBD1, 5 bases. CDR1 GTSNPN and CDR2 SVGIG come from the germline V gene (reference sequence). Trimming took off 1 base at V and 0 bases at J, with 9 bases between the two ends. The CDR3 runs to 14 residues. CDR3 protein: CAWSDRSMNTEAFF. CDR3 nucleotides: TGTGCCTGGAGTGACAGGAGCATGAACACTGAAGCTTTCTTT.

This clone was seen a few times. DNA of the CDR3: TGCAGCGTTTCACAGGGAAGGGAGACCCAGTACTTC. It codes for CSVSQGRETQYF. This chain joins TRBV29-1 and TRBJ2-5; weak D call: TRBD1 (6 bases). Trimming shortened V by 5 bases and J by 5 bases, and 12 bases separated the two germline ends. The CDR3 covers 12 residues. CDR1 and CDR2 from the germline V gene are SQVTM and ANQGSEA.

This clone was picked up a small number of times. The rearrangement joins TRBV30 to TRBJ1-1; no clear D. With 7 bases removed from V and 0 bases from J, the gap between germline ends came to 18 bases. In germline, CDR1 is GTSNPN, CDR2 SVGIG (reference sequence). The CDR3 sequence is 15 residues long. CDR3 bases: TGTGCCTATGCGGTATCGGAGGGTATGAACACTGAAGCTTTCTTT. Protein sequence: CAYAVSEGMNTEAFF. The whole variable domain, filled in from reference TRBV30 and TRBJ1-1, reads SQTIHQWPATLVQPVGSPLSLECTVEGTSNPNLYWYRQAAGRGLQLLFYSVGIGQISSEVPQNLSASRPQDRQFILSSKKLLLSDSGFYLCAYAVSEGMNTEAFFGQGTRLTVV.